This T cell receptor beta chain was captured by sequencing in a study of blood T cell repertoires in COVID-19. TCRdb's copy holds only in-frame clones and misses some; the assay was immunoSEQ multiplex PCR. Among approximately 350,000 clones, 80% to 90% were seen once, and the ten largest hold roughly 3%. This CDR3 is 14 amino acids long. Trimming took 5 bases from V and 7 from J; bases not matched to a gene: 6. CDR1 and CDR2 (germline): SGHNT, YENEEA. V usage is TRBV11-3 and J usage is TRBJ2-1; TRBD2 agrees at 9 bases. Sequenced input: peripheral blood. The TCR sequence derives from a man in his thirties or forties with active or convalescent COVID-19. CDR3 residues: CASSGLAPRNEQFF. DNA of the CDR3: TGTGCCAGCAGCGGACTAGCGCCGCGGAATGAGCAGTTCTTC.